What follows are 21 T cell receptor beta chains derived from one specimen sequenced in a study of T cell repertoires in cytomegalovirus infection (dated by TCRdb to about 2019). The treatment or condition label here, explained by the study, means: in vitro stimulation with specific CMV peptide epitopes to enrich CMV-specific T cells. These TCRs' antigens remain unknown. Instrument used: Illumina HiSeq 1500. The raw public data were reprocessed by TCRdb itself: fastp quality trimming at Q25, MiXCR clonotype calling, in-frame beta chains only. Rows matching on CDR3 protein sequence are summarized as one entry with the most common DNA and genes. Recorded for this sample are hundreds of thousands of distinct CDR3 sequences; roughly a third of them occurred a single time. Around a sixth of the sample rests with the top ten. This material consisted of cultured PBMCs, taken from culture after CMV antigen stimulation. The receptor source for this set is a human donor in good health (CMV status not recorded). Some clones in this sample may be carry-over from other donors' samples.

The chain couples TRBV7-9 to TRBJ2-5, with a weak D call TRBD2 (7 bases). CDR1 and CDR2 (germline): SEHNR, FQNEAQ (reference sequence). V lost 5 bases to trimming and J lost 1 base, with 17 bases between them. CDR3 length: 16 amino acids. CDR3 bases: TGTGCCAGCAGCCCTGCTCGGGGGGCCATCCAAGAGACCCAGTACTTC. Translating it yields CASSPARGAIQETQYF.

The gene calls are TRBV7-8 and TRBJ2-2; D gene ambiguous. This CDR3 has 14 amino acids. Germline V gene data show CDR1 as SGHVS and CDR2 as FQNEAQ. Deletions cut 3 bases from V and 5 bases from J, with 10 bases between. The CDR3, as DNA: TGTGCCAGCAGCTTTGGACGGCAGACCGGGGAGCTGTTTTTT. Translated, it gives CASSFGRQTGELFF.

In this sample, this clonotype turned up many times. CDR3 nucleotide sequence: TGTGCCAGCAGCAATGTCCTAGACACTGAAGCTTTCTTT. This codes for CASSNVLDTEAFF. The V and J genes are TRBV7-2 and TRBJ1-1; D is undetermined. Germline V gene data show CDR1 as SGHTA and CDR2 as FQGNSA. The CDR3 is 13 amino acids. V lost 5 bases and J lost 3, with 10 bases in between.

This clonotype was found many times. The rearrangement uses TRBV7-8 and TRBJ1-4; 7 bases line up with TRBD1. Trimming removed 5 bases from V and 4 bases from J; junction bases left unmatched: 10. Per germline, CDR1 SGHVS and CDR2 FQNEAQ. The CDR3 totals 16 residues. The CDR3 sequence: CASSPSRTGVNEKLFF. The CDR3 bases are TGTGCCAGCAGCCCATCGCGTACAGGGGTTAATGAAAAACTGTTTTTT.

The CDR3 DNA reads as TGTGCCAGCGCCCGGCTGAGGGCCCCGGGATCTACTAATGAAAAACTGTTTTTT. This gives the protein CASARLRAPGSTNEKLFF. The chain recombines TRBV7-9 with TRBJ1-4; no definite D call. Germline-derived CDR1 and CDR2 are SEHNR and FQNEAQ (reference sequence). V was pared by 8 bases and J by 2 bases, with 24 bases between. The CDR3 has 18 amino acids.

The rearrangement uses TRBV20-1 and TRBJ2-5; weak D call: TRBD2 (6 bases). The CDR3 has 16 residues. The ends were cut back, 2 bases at V and 2 bases at J, with 18 bases in the middle. The germline V gene has CDR1 DFQATT and CDR2 SNEGSKA (reference sequence). CDR3 sequence reads: CSARIPGGAGQETQYF. The CDR3, as DNA: TGCAGTGCTAGAATCCCTGGAGGGGCTGGGCAAGAGACCCAGTACTTC.

There are a few counts of this clonotype. The chain employs TRBV11-2 and TRBJ2-3; D possibly uses TRBD1 or TRBD2 (5 bases each). The V gene's germline CDR1 is SGHAT and CDR2 FQNNGV. This CDR3 spans 17 amino acids. V shed 5 bases and J shed 2 bases, with 20 bases lying between them. The CDR3 spells CASSPRGGATNTDTQYF. DNA of the CDR3: TGTGCCAGCAGCCCCCGAGGTGGGGCGACTAACACAGATACGCAGTATTTT.

This clonotype occurred many times. The chain carries TRBV12-3 or TRBV12-4 and TRBJ1-4; no clear D gene. Deletions cut 6 bases from V and 8 bases from J, with 16 bases between. The CDR3 has 14 residues. The CDR3 nucleotides read TGTGCCAGCAGCCCCCGTAGCGCGGCAGAAAAACTGTTTTTT. It codes for CASSPRSAAEKLFF.

V and J are TRBV20-1 and TRBJ1-5; possibly TRBD1 for D (6 bases). CDR3 size: 15 residues. V lost 1 base and J lost 4, with 14 bases in between. The germline V gene encodes CDR1 DFQATT and CDR2 SNEGSKA (reference sequence). For the CDR3, the DNA is TGCAGTGCTAGAGGACAACAGGGATCAAATCAGCCCCAGCATTTT. This gives the protein CSARGQQGSNQPQHF.

The chain combines TRBV12-3 or TRBV12-4 with TRBJ2-2; D could derive from TRBD1 or TRBD2 (5 bases each). V was clipped by 6 bases and J by 6 bases, with 17 bases between them. The length of the CDR3 is 15 residues. CDR3 coding DNA: TGTGCCAGCAGCGCCGGGACCGCGTGGCCCGGGGAGCTGTTTTTT. This codes for CASSAGTAWPGELFF.

Many counts were recorded for this clonotype. For the CDR3, the DNA is TGTGCCAGCAGCTTAGAAGTAGGAGGGGGTTTCGGCACAGATACGCAGTATTTT. Its translation: CASSLEVGGGFGTDTQYF. The rearrangement links TRBV7-8 to TRBJ2-3; TRBD1 or TRBD2 may be the D gene (6 bases each). Germline lookup yields CDR1 SGHVS and CDR2 FQNEAQ. The CDR3 is 18 amino acids. V lost 1 base, J lost 1 base, and 18 bases lay in between.

This clonotype was seen a few times. The V gene is TRBV7-2, the J gene TRBJ2-1; D remains unclear. The CDR3 has 15 amino acids. Deletions cut 3 bases from V and 2 bases from J, with 11 bases between. The V gene's germline CDR1 is SGHTA and CDR2 FQGNSA. CDR3 coding DNA: TGTGCCAGCAGCTTTTTCATCAGTACCTACAATGAGCAGTTCTTC. Translation gives CASSFFISTYNEQFF.

The V call is TRBV9, the J call TRBJ2-3; 8 bases match TRBD1. The V segment lost 7 bases and the J segment 2 bases; nucleotides outside the gene matches: 6. Looked up from germline, CDR1 is SGDLS and CDR2 is YYNGEE. There are 14 residues in the CDR3. CDR3 nucleotides: TGTGCCAGCGCACGGACAGGGTCCACAGATACGCAGTATTTT. It yields the protein CASARTGSTDTQYF.

The V call is TRBV20-1, the J call TRBJ2-1; D call uncertain. Germline CDR1 and CDR2: DFQATT and SNEGSKA (reference sequence). V was pared by 5 bases and J by 5 bases, with 4 bases between. This CDR3 is built from 10 residues. CDR3 coding DNA: TGCAGTGCTTTAGACAATGAGCAGTTCTTC. Its translation is CSALDNEQFF.

The chain employs TRBV20-1 and TRBJ1-5; D not certain. This CDR3 has 13 amino acids. The V gene lost 7 bases and the J gene lost 3 bases, with 13 bases spanning the gap. Germline V gene lookup returns CDR1 DFQATT and CDR2 SNEGSKA (reference sequence). CDR3: CSGIPKSNQPQHF. The CDR3 nucleotides read TGCAGTGGCATCCCGAAATCCAATCAGCCCCAGCATTTT.

With respect to this clonotype: Possible read error: a much larger clone is one base away. The rearrangement uses TRBV7-2 and TRBJ1-5; D is ambiguous. CDR1 is SGHTA and CDR2 is FQGNSA in the germline V gene. This CDR3 comprises 16 residues. CDR3 sequence (DNA): TGTGCCAGCCGCTTAGTCGGAGGGAAGAGCAATCAGCCCCAGCATTTT. Translation gives CASRLVGGKSNQPQHF.

This chain connects TRBV20-1 to TRBJ2-3; 9 bases match TRBD2. CDR3 size: 15 residues. Germline CDR1 DFQATT, CDR2 SNEGSKA (reference sequence). Germline trimming cut 8 bases from V and 2 bases from J; bases unmatched to any gene: 11. CDR3: CSSEAGGITTDTQYF. The CDR3 nucleotides are TGCAGTTCCGAAGCGGGAGGTATTACCACAGATACGCAGTATTTT.

This clonotype was found many times. This sequence joins TRBV7-2 and TRBJ1-1, with D perhaps matching TRBD1 (5 bases). Germline CDR1 is SGHTA and CDR2 is FQGNSA. V was pared by 9 bases and J by 5 bases, with 19 bases between. The CDR3 totals 14 residues. The CDR3 DNA is TGTGCCAGTGAGCCAGGGTCGCTACGGACTGAAGCTTTCTTT. This encodes CASEPGSLRTEAFF.

This clonotype has ten or more counts. The V call is TRBV7-2, the J call TRBJ2-7; no definite D call. The ends were cut back, 5 bases at V and 5 bases at J, with 10 bases in the middle. This CDR3 has 12 residues. The germline gives CDR1 SGHTA, CDR2 FQGNSA. For the CDR3, the DNA is TGTGCCAGCAGCCTCGCGAGCGACGAGCAGTACTTC. This codes for CASSLASDEQYF.

This chain connects TRBV7-9 to TRBJ2-5, with 9 nucleotides matching TRBD2. Germline CDR1 and CDR2: SEHNR and FQNEAQ (reference sequence). This CDR3 region has 18 residues. With 1 base clipped from V and 6 bases from J, the junction kept 15 bases outside the gene matches. The CDR3 DNA reads as TGTGCCAGCAGCTTAGAAAGTCGCGGGAGGGCTTTGATAAAGACCCAGTACTTC. As protein: CASSLESRGRALIKTQYF.

The rearrangement joins TRBV19 to TRBJ2-3; the match to TRBD1 covers 8 bases. V gave up 6 bases and J gave up 4 bases; unmatched junction bases: 21. Germline-derived CDR1 and CDR2 are LNHDA and SQIVND (reference sequence). The CDR3 loop spans 19 amino acids. This chain's CDR3 is CASSKQQGVREGFADTQYF. The CDR3 DNA sequence: TGTGCCAGTAGCAAACAACAGGGGGTTCGCGAGGGGTTTGCAGATACGCAGTATTTT.